A selection of T cell receptor beta chains follows, all from one sample in a study of T cell changes during pregnancy in multiple sclerosis. Method: immunoSEQ multiplex PCR; TCRdb's copy keeps in-frame clones and lacks some. This table holds 30,000 to 45,000 clones, 93% found once. The sequenced sample was CD4+ T cells from peripheral blood mononuclear cells, obtained in the first trimester of pregnancy. The source is a female donor with multiple sclerosis, enrolled in a pregnancy study. CDR3s leave out the opening cysteine and the closing phenylalanine or tryptophan.

>TRBJ2-5|TRBV2
ASSWQQETQY
>TRBJ2-7|TRBV5-1
ASSFRQGAAYEQY
>TRBJ2-2|TRBV5-5
ASSPGLAGGTNTGELF
>TRBJ2-2|TRBV4-1
ASGSNPSRGGSGELF
>TRBJ1-1|TRBV5-5
ASSFGGGRPLAEAF
>TRBJ2-7|TRBV7-3
ASSLNPRGRSSYEQY
>TRBJ1-5|TRBV6-1
ASSEAGGAYQPQH
>TRBJ2-7|TRBV2
ASSEQVHEQY
>TRBJ1-2|TRBV14
ASSQAQGSYGYT
>TRBJ2-1|TRBV19
ASSIDRGEQF
>TRBJ1-1|TRBV30
AWSPFAGNTEAF
>TRBJ2-3|TRBV7-8
ASSSGTTSGTQY
>TRBJ2-6|TRBV5-4
ASSFTYPSGANVLT
>TRBJ1-2|TRBV5-4
ASSVPLQDRGREDVGYT
>TRBJ2-2|TRBV7-9
AATPGTGELF
>TRBJ1-5|TRBV19
ASSARGINQPQH
>TRBJ2-7|TRBV2
ASLQLGGGHEQY
>TRBJ1-5|TRBV27
ASSPEQPQH
>TRBJ2-5|TRBV2
ASRSEVVRGPLQETQY
>TRBJ1-1|TRBV5-4
ASQYLEGTEAF
>TRBJ1-1|TRBV2
ASRADRPATEAF
>TRBJ1-2|TRBV19
ASSKTGPAMYGYT
>TRBJ2-1|TRBV15
ATSRPHSHEQF
>TRBJ2-1|TRBV5-1
ASSSTSGLYNEQF
>TRBJ1-1|TRBV9
ASSVQGSRTEAF
>TRBJ2-5|TRBV6-6
ASREPGQGKETQY
>TRBJ2-3|TRBV29-1
SVGGLAKIDTQY
>TRBJ1-4|TRBV6-1
ASQRPGGSEKLF
>TRBJ1-6|TRBV18
ASSPSARGQSPLH
>TRBJ2-3|TRBV29-1
SVSATVSSTDTQY
>TRBJ2-7|TRBV5-1
ASSWEPTSGTPYEQY
>TRBJ1-2|TRBV30
AWSVLAAGGYT
>TRBJ1-3|TRBV5-6
ASSTGQASSGNTIY
>TRBJ1-5|TRBV28
ASSPLGAGPAQH
>TRBJ2-3|TRBV9
ASSGLTGAIWDTQY
>TRBJ1-1|TRBV18
ASSRLQPNTEAF
>TRBJ2-1|TRBV29-1
SAVRTIQI
>TRBJ1-5|TRBV30
AWSAGRGDYSNQPQH
>TRBJ1-2|TRBV11-2
ASSLQDMGQVLYGYT
>TRBJ2-7|TRBV2
ASSTLAGAGEQY
>TRBJ2-5|TRBV18
ASSPGQIETQY
>TRBJ2-7|TRBV5-4
ASSSTAYEQY
>TRBJ2-6|TRBV5-1
ASAGTTGANVLT
>TRBJ2-4|TRBV7-3
ASSFGGRGNIQY
>TRBJ1-1|TRBV18
ASSPIAGTNTEAF
>TRBJ1-5|TRBV27
ASSSTPERPQH
>TRBJ2-1|TRBV6-1
ASSGPGLAGGITRNEQF
>TRBJ2-2|TRBV30
AWSVTSGRVRTGELF
>TRBJ1-2|TRBV6-6
ASSYSPQYGYGYT
>TRBJ1-5|TRBV5-1
ASSLAGQPNQPQH
>TRBJ2-5|TRBV5-1
ASSSASREEETQY
>TRBJ2-3|TRBV10-3
AISGGSGATSTDTQY
>TRBJ2-3|TRBV18
ASSLDRGTDTQY
>TRBJ2-5|TRBV2
ASSVEETQY